Shown below are 19 T cell receptor beta chains from a single sample sequenced in a study of immune evolution from preneoplasia to lung adenocarcinoma. Profiling relied on immunoSEQ multiplex PCR, and the TCRdb table lists in-frame clones only, not all of them. The top ten clones hold roughly 27% of a sample with 1,000 to 1,500 clones, 75% to 90% of them seen once. Sequencing input: FFPE adjacent normal lung tissue. Receptor source: a person in their 60s with lung adenocarcinoma.

This CDR3 is CASSYPGISHSEQFF. CDR3 sequence (DNA): TGTGCCAGCAGTTACCCTGGGATTAGTCATAGTGAGCAGTTCTTC. This chain connects TRBV7-9 to TRBJ2-1; D not certain. Per the germline V gene, CDR1 is SEHNR and CDR2 is FQNEAQ (reference sequence). The CDR3 loop spans 15 amino acids. Between the trimmed V and J ends, which lost 6 bases and 9 bases, there was a span of 21 bases.

The genes are TRBV11-3 and TRBJ2-1; D possibly corresponds to TRBD1 (5 bases). V lost 5 bases, J lost 10 bases, and 18 bases lay in between. The CDR3 runs 14 residues. CDR1 is SGHNT and CDR2 is YENEEA in the germline V gene. The CDR3 DNA sequence: TGTGCCAGCAGCGGAACAGGCGCCTTGACAGAGCAGTTCTTC. It codes for CASSGTGALTEQFF.

This chain joins TRBV4-2 and TRBJ2-3, with 9 positions matching TRBD1. This CDR3 has 15 amino acids. The J segment lost 4 bases and the V segment lost 5 bases, leaving 7 bases of the junction unmatched. Germline values: CDR1 LGHNA, CDR2 YNFKEQ. The CDR3 here is CASSGRDRDSDTQYF. The CDR3 region has the DNA TGTGCCAGCAGCGGCCGGGACAGGGATTCAGATACGCAGTATTTT.

The chain carries TRBV5-6 and TRBJ1-6; 9 nucleotides match TRBD1. The V and J ends lost 4 bases and 5 bases, in that order; junction bases with no gene match: 4. Germline V gene sequence: CDR1 SGHDT, CDR2 YYEEEE. This CDR3 comprises 15 residues. The CDR3 reads CASSRDRADNSPLHF. DNA for the CDR3: TGTGCCAGCAGCCGGGACAGGGCGGATAATTCACCCCTCCACTTT.

V is TRBV29-1 and J is TRBJ2-1, with D perhaps matching TRBD1 or TRBD2 (5 bases each). CDR3 length equals 13 residues. Germline lookup yields CDR1 SQVTM and CDR2 ANQGSEA. With 3 bases removed from V and 4 bases from J, the gap between germline ends came to 10 bases. The CDR3 DNA sequence: TGCAGCGTTGATCGGGGCCTATACAATGAGCAGTTCTTC. Residues: CSVDRGLYNEQFF.

The chain has TRBV7-9 and TRBJ2-7; 8 nucleotides align to TRBD1. This CDR3 contains 15 residues. Germline CDR1 SEHNR, CDR2 FQNEAQ (reference sequence). The V gene end was trimmed by 0 bases and the J gene end by 2 bases; junction bases not matched to a gene: 3. For the CDR3, the DNA is TGTGCCAGCAGCTTAGCAATGACAGGGGCCTACGAGCAGTACTTC. Amino acids: CASSLAMTGAYEQYF.

The J gene is TRBJ2-3, the V gene TRBV14; D is unresolved. Germline loops: CDR1 SGHDN, CDR2 FVKESK. This CDR3 spans 16 amino acids. Deletions cut 1 base from V and 2 bases from J, with 13 bases between. CDR3 protein: CASSQVWNSFTDTQYF. The CDR3 nucleotides are TGTGCCAGCAGCCAAGTTTGGAATAGCTTCACAGATACGCAGTATTTT.

This chain joins TRBV20-1 and TRBJ1-2; D is undetermined. CDR3 length: 11 amino acids. Trimming removed 4 bases at V and 6 bases at J, with 9 bases between. Per the germline V gene, CDR1 is DFQATT and CDR2 is SNEGSKA (reference sequence). This CDR3 reads CSATAYDGYTF. The CDR3 bases are TGCAGTGCTACAGCCTACGATGGCTACACCTTC.

The chain couples TRBV28 to TRBJ2-1; D gene unclear. Germline assignment: CDR1 MDHEN and CDR2 SYDVKM. V was pared by 4 bases and J by 14 bases, with 15 bases between. There are 12 residues in the CDR3. CDR3 nucleotides: TGTGCCAGCAGTTCCAGCCACAAAATTAAGTTCTTC. This translates into CASSSSHKIKFF.

The rearrangement uses TRBV19 and TRBJ2-5, with 10 positions matching TRBD2. With 5 bases clipped from V and 5 bases from J, the junction kept 5 bases outside the gene matches. The CDR3 runs 14 residues. Germline V gene data show CDR1 as LNHDA and CDR2 as SQIVND (reference sequence). The CDR3 protein is CASSVAGGPETQYF. The CDR3 bases are TGTGCCAGTAGTGTAGCGGGGGGCCCGGAGACCCAGTACTTC.

This clone has more than one count but fewer than ten. The chain recombines TRBV10-1 with TRBJ1-4; D ambiguous. Per the germline V gene, CDR1 is WNHNN and CDR2 is SYGVQD (reference sequence). This CDR3 comprises 12 residues. The V end was cut by 11 bases, the J end by 7 bases, with 14 bases between. CDR3 region: CARASEGEKLFF. Written as DNA, the CDR3 is TGCGCCCGGGCGAGCGAGGGTGAAAAACTGTTTTTT.

This clone was recorded a few times. The chain couples TRBV19 to TRBJ1-4; 7 bases map to TRBD1. V lost 0 bases to trimming and J lost 11 bases; unmatched junction nucleotides: 3. There are 13 residues in the CDR3. CDR1 LNHDA and CDR2 SQIVND come from the germline V gene (reference sequence). CDR3 bases: TGTGCCAGTAGTATAGACGGACAGGCGAAACTGTTTTTT. It encodes CASSIDGQAKLFF.

The chain employs TRBV6-5 and TRBJ2-7, with D perhaps matching TRBD1 (5 bases). Germline loops: CDR1 MNHEY, CDR2 SVGAGI. This CDR3 has 12 amino acids. Between the trimmed V and J ends, which lost 5 bases and 4 bases, there was a span of 9 bases. CDR3 DNA sequence: TGTGCCAGCAGTGCCGACAGATACGAGCAGTACTTC. It yields the protein CASSADRYEQYF.

The chain carries TRBV19 and TRBJ2-3, with a tentative D call TRBD2 (5 bases). Trimming took 5 bases from V and 9 from J, leaving 9 bases between them. Germline assignment: CDR1 LNHDA and CDR2 SQIVND (reference sequence). This CDR3 has 11 amino acids. CDR3 DNA sequence: TGTGCCAGTAGTGGTCCGGGGACGCAGTATTTT. Translating it yields CASSGPGTQYF. The full variable domain, in which reference TRBV19 and TRBJ2-3 provide the parts outside the CDR3, is DGGITQSPKYLFRKEGQNVTLSCEQNLNHDAMYWYRQDPGQGLRLIYYSQIVNDFQKGDIAEGYSVSREKKESFPLTVTSAQKNPTAFYLCASSGPGTQYFGPGTRLTVL.

The gene calls are TRBV4-1 and TRBJ2-2; TRBD2 matches at 9 bases. The CDR3 loop spans 16 amino acids. After removal of 0 bases from V and 7 bases from J, the junction contained 6 bases not matched to a gene. Germline V gives CDR1 MGHRA, CDR2 YSYEKL. Here the CDR3 reads CASSQDPAGGFGELFF. CDR3 in DNA: TGCGCCAGCAGCCAAGATCCGGCGGGGGGGTTCGGGGAGCTGTTTTTT.

The CDR3 DNA sequence: TGTGCCAGCAGCTTAGTTGAGCGGGAGGAGATGGAGACCCAGTACTTC. Protein: CASSLVEREEMETQYF. The chain couples TRBV7-9 to TRBJ2-5, with 9 nucleotides matching TRBD2. Germline V CDR1 and CDR2: SEHNR, FQNEAQ (reference sequence). The CDR3 is made up of 16 amino acids. With 1 base clipped from V and 5 bases from J, the junction kept 8 bases outside the gene matches.

V and J are TRBV7-8 and TRBJ2-3; D is tentatively TRBD1 or TRBD2 (5 bases each). V was pared by 8 bases and J by 2 bases, with 17 bases between. Germline V CDR1 and CDR2: SGHVS, FQNEAQ. The CDR3 spans 15 residues. This CDR3 reads CASEPSGTITDTQYF. The DNA of the CDR3 is TGTGCCAGCGAACCGTCCGGGACGATCACAGATACGCAGTATTTT.

There are a few counts of this clone. J is TRBJ1-5 and V is TRBV29-1, with a possible D match to TRBD1 (5 bases). The length of the CDR3 is 15 residues. V lost 6 bases, J lost 0 bases, and 15 bases lay in between. Per the germline V gene, CDR1 is SQVTM and CDR2 is ANQGSEA. The CDR3 protein is CSVAFTGYSNQPQHF. Written as DNA, the CDR3 is TGCAGCGTAGCCTTTACAGGATATAGCAATCAGCCCCAGCATTTT. Full variable domain (outside the CDR3, taken from reference TRBV29-1 and TRBJ1-5): SAVISQKPSRDICQRGTSLTIQCQVDSQVTMMFWYRQQPGQSLTLIATANQGSEATYESGFVIDKFPISRPNLTFSTLTVSNMSPEDSSIYLCSVAFTGYSNQPQHFGDGTRLSIL.

A single count supports this clone. J is TRBJ2-7 and V is TRBV5-1; the D is unclear. The CDR3 totals 13 residues. Germline loops: CDR1 SGHRS, CDR2 YFSETQ. V lost 4 bases to trimming and J lost 2 bases, with 10 bases between them. CDR3 nucleotides: TGCGCCAGCAGCGGCCCAGGAACCTACGAGCAGTACTTC. It is translated as CASSGPGTYEQYF.